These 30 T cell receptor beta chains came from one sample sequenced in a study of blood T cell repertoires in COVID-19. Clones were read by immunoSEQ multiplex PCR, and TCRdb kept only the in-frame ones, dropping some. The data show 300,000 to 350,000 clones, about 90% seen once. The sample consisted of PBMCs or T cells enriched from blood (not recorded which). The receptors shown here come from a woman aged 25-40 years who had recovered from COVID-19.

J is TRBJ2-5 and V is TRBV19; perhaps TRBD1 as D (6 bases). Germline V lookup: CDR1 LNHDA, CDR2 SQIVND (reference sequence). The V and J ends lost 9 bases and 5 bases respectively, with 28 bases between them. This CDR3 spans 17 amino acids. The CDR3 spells CASHQTASGASRETQYF. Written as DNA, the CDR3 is TGTGCCAGCCACCAGACGGCGTCAGGGGCCAGTAGGGAGACCCAGTACTTC.

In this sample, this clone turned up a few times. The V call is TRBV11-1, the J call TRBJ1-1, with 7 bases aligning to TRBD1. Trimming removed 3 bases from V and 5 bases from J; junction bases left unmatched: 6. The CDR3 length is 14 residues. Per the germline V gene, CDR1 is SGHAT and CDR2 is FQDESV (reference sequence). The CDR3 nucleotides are TGTGCCAGCAGCTTGAGAGGGGGCCTGACTGAAGCTTTCTTT. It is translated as CASSLRGGLTEAFF.

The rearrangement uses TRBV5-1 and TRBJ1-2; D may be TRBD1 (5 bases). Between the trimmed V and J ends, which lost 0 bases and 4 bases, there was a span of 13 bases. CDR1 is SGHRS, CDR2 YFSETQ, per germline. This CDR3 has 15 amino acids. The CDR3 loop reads CASSLVEGAVYGYTF. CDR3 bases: TGCGCCAGCAGCTTGGTTGAAGGGGCTGTCTATGGCTACACCTTC. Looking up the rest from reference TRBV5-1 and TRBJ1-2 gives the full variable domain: KAGVTQTPRYLIKTRGQQVTLSCSPISGHRSVSWYQQTPGQGLQFLFEYFSETQRNKGNFPGRFSGRQFSNSRSEMNVSTLELGDSALYLCASSLVEGAVYGYTFGSGTRLTVV.

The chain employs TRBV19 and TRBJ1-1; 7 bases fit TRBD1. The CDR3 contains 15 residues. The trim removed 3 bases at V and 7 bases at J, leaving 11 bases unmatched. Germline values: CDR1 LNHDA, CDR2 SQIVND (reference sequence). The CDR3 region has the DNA TGTGCCAGTAGTATCCCCGGCAGGGGGTTCGATGAAGCTTTCTTT. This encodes CASSIPGRGFDEAFF.

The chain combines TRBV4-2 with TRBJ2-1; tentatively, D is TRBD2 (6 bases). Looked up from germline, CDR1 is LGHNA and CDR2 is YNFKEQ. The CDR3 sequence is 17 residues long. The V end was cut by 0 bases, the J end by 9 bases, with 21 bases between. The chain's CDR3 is CASSQDRRLERWSEQFF. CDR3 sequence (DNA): TGTGCCAGCAGCCAAGATCGGCGACTAGAGAGGTGGAGTGAGCAGTTCTTC.

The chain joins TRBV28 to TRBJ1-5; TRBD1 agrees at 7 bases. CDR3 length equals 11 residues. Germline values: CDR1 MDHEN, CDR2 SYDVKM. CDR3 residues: CVAGGDQPQHF. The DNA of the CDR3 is TGTGTCGCAGGGGGAGATCAGCCCCAGCATTTT.

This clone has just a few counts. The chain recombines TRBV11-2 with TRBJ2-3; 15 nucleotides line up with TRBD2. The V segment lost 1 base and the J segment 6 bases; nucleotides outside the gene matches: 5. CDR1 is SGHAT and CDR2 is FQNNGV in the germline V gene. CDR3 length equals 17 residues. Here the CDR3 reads CASSLGTSGGARDTQYF. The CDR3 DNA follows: TGTGCCAGCAGCTTAGGGACTAGCGGGGGGGCGAGGGATACGCAGTATTTT.

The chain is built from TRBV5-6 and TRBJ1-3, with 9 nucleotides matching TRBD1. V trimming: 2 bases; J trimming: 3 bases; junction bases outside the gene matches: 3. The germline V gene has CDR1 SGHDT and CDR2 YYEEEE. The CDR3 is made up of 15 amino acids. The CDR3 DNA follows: TGTGCCAGCAGCTTCTGGACAGGGGATGGAAACACCATATATTTT. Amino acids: CASSFWTGDGNTIYF.

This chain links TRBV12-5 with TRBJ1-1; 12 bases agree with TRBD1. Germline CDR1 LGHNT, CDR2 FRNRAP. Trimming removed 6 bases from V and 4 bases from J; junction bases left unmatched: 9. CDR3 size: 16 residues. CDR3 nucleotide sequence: TGTGCTAGTGGATCCGGGACAGGGGGCAAGAGCACTGAAGCTTTCTTT. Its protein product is CASGSGTGGKSTEAFF.

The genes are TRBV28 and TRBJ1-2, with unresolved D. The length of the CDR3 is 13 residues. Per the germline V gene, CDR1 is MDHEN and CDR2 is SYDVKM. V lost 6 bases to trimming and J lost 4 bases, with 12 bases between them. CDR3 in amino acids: CASSTGLIYGYTF. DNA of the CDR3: TGTGCCAGCAGCACCGGACTGATCTATGGCTACACCTTC.

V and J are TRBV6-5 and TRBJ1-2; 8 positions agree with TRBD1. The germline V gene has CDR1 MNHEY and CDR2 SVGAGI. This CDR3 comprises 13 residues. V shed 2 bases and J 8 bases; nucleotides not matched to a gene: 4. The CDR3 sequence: CASSYKDREGYTF. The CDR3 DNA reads TGTGCCAGCAGTTACAAGGACAGGGAGGGCTACACCTTC.

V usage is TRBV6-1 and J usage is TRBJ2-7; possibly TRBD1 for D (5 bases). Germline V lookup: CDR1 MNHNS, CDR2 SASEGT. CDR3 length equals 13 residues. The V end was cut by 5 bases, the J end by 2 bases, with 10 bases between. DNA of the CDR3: TGTGCCAGCAGTAGCGACAGCCCCTACGAGCAGTACTTC. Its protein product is CASSSDSPYEQYF.

This CDR3 is CASSTRGVGKLFF. In nucleotides, the CDR3 is TGTGCCAGCAGCACACGCGGCGTCGGAAAACTGTTTTTT. The chain joins TRBV7-2 to TRBJ1-4; D is undetermined. The CDR3 spans 13 residues. Germline assignment: CDR1 SGHTA and CDR2 FQGNSA. The germline V and J ends were trimmed by 5 bases and 10 bases, with 14 bases remaining between them.

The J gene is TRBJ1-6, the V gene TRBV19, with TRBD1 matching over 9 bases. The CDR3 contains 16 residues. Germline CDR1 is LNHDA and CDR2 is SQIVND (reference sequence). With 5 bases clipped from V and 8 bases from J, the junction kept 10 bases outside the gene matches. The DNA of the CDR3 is TGTGCCAGTAGTGCCGAGGACAGGGGCATTTATTCACCCCTCCACTTT. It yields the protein CASSAEDRGIYSPLHF.

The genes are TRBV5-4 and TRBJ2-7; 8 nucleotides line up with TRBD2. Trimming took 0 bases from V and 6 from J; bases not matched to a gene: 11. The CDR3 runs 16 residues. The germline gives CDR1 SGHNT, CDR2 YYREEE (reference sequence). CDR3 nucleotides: TGTGCCAGCAGCTTGGACCGGGCGGGGGGTGGTGCCGAGCAGTACTTC. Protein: CASSLDRAGGGAEQYF.

CDR3 loop: CASSSPGTGETSEQYF. In DNA form, the CDR3 reads TGTGCCAGCAGCTCCCCCGGGACAGGGGAGACATCCGAGCAGTACTTC. The chain employs TRBV7-9 and TRBJ2-7; 10 bases are a match to TRBD1. With 4 bases clipped from V and 6 bases from J, the junction kept 12 bases outside the gene matches. The CDR3 has 16 amino acids. Germline lookup yields CDR1 SEHNR and CDR2 FQNEAQ (reference sequence).

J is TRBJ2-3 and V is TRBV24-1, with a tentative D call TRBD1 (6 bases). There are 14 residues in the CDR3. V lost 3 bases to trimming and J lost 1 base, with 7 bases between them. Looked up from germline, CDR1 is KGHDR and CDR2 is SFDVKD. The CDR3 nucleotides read TGTGCCACCAGTGATCCAGGGGGCACAGATACGCAGTATTTT. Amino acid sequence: CATSDPGGTDTQYF.

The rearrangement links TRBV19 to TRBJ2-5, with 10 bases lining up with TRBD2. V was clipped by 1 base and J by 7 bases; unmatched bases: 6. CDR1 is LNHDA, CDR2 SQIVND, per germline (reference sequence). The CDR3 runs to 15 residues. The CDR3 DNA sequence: TGTGCCAGTAGTATAGGACTAGCGGGCCTCGGGACCCAGTACTTC. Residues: CASSIGLAGLGTQYF.

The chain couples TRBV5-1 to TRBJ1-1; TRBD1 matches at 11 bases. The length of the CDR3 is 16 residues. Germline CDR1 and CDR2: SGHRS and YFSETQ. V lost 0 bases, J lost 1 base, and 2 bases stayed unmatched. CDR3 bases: TGCGCCAGCAGCTTGGGGACAGGGGGCCAGAACACTGAAGCTTTCTTT. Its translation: CASSLGTGGQNTEAFF.

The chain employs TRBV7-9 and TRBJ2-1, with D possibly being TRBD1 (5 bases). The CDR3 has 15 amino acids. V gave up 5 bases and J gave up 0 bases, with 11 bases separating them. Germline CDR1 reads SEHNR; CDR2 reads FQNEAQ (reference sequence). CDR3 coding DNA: TGTGCCAGCAGCCCGGACATCGACTCCTACAATGAGCAGTTCTTC. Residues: CASSPDIDSYNEQFF.

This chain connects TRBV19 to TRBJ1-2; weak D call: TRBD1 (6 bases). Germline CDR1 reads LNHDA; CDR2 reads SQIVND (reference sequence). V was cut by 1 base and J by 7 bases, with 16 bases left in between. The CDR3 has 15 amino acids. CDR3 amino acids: CASSIVGQPGVGYTF. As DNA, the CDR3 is TGTGCCAGTAGTATAGTAGGACAGCCAGGGGTTGGCTACACCTTC.

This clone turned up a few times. The CDR3 DNA follows: TGTGCCAGCAGCTTAGCTACAGGGGGCGAATGGGAGCAGTACTTC. This gives the protein CASSLATGGEWEQYF. V gene TRBV7-8 combines with J gene TRBJ2-7; 9 bases align to TRBD1. The CDR3 covers 15 residues. V lost 0 bases and J lost 7; bases outside the gene matches: 7. Per germline, CDR1 SGHVS and CDR2 FQNEAQ.

CDR3 in amino acids: CAWDTIRQGTNEQFF. The CDR3 DNA follows: TGTGCCTGGGACACAATCAGACAGGGAACCAATGAGCAGTTCTTC. This sequence joins TRBV30 and TRBJ2-1, with TRBD1 matching 7 bases. Germline V CDR1 and CDR2: GTSNPN, SVGIG (reference sequence). The V and J ends lost 5 bases and 6 bases, in that order; junction bases with no gene match: 13. This CDR3 spans 15 amino acids. Full variable domain (missing parts from reference TRBV30 and TRBJ2-1): SQTIHQWPATLVQPVGSPLSLECTVEGTSNPNLYWYRQAAGRGLQLLFYSVGIGQISSEVPQNLSASRPQDRQFILSSKKLLLSDSGFYLCAWDTIRQGTNEQFFGPGTRLTVL.

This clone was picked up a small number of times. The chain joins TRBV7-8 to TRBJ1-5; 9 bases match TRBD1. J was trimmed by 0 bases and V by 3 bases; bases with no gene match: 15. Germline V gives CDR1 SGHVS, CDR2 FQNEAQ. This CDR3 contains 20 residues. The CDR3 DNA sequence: TGTGCCAGCAGCTTGAGGTGGGACAGGGCTGGCCTAGGTAGCAATCAGCCCCAGCATTTT. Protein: CASSLRWDRAGLGSNQPQHF.

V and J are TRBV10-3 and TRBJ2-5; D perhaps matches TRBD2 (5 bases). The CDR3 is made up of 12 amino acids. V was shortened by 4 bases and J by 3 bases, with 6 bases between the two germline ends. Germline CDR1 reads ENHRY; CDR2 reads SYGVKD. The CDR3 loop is CAISGREETQYF. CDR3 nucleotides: TGTGCCATCAGTGGGCGGGAAGAGACCCAGTACTTC.

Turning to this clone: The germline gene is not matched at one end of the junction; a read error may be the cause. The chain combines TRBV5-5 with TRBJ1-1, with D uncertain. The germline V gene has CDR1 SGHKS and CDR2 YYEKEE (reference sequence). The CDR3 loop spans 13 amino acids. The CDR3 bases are TGTGCCAGCACCTTGATCGGGGACACTGAAGCTTTCTTT. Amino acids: CASTLIGDTEAFF.

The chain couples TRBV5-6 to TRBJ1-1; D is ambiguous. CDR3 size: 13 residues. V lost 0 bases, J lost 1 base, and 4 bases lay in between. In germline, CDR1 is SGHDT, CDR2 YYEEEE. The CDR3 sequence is CASSLAGNTEAFF. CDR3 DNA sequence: TGTGCCAGCAGCTTGGCAGGGAACACTGAAGCTTTCTTT.

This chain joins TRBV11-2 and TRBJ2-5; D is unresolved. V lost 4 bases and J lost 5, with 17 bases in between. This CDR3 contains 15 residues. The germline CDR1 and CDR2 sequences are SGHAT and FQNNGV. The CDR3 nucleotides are TGTGCCAGCAGCTACGGTGGGCTCCTTCGGGAGACCCAGTACTTC. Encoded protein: CASSYGGLLRETQYF.

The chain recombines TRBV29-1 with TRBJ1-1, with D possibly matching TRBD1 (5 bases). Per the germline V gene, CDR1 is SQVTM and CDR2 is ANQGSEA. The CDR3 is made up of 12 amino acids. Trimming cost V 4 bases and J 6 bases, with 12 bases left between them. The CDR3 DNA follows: TGCAGCGTTGGCCCTGGGGGGTCTGAAGCTTTCTTT. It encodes CSVGPGGSEAFF.

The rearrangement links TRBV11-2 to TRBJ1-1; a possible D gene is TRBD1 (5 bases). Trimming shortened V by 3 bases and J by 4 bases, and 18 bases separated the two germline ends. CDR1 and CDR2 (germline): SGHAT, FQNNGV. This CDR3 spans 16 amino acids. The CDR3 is CASSLVTLGGATEAFF. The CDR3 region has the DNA TGTGCCAGCAGCTTGGTGACCCTGGGAGGGGCCACTGAAGCTTTCTTT.